The 5 T cell receptor beta chains below come from one sample, sequenced in a study of blood T cell repertoires in COVID-19. Data came from immunoSEQ multiplex PCR; TCRdb stores just in-frame clones and leaves some out. This sample carries about 480,000 clones, about 89% of them seen once, and the ten largest clones take around 8%. The specimen was peripheral blood. All receptors come from a woman aged 50 to 60 with COVID-19, enrolled during active disease.

This sequence joins TRBV9 and TRBJ1-2, with 7 bases lining up with TRBD1. CDR3 length: 16 residues. CDR1 is SGDLS, CDR2 YYNGEE, per germline. Trimming cost V 3 bases and J 2 bases; bases outside gene matches: 10. CDR3 DNA: TGTGCCAGCAGCGAAACCCCCCGGGACAGAAACTATGGCTACACCTTC. Translated, it gives CASSETPRDRNYGYTF.

In its sample, this clone was seen once. The chain has TRBV28 and TRBJ1-2; TRBD1 might be the D (5 bases). Germline-derived CDR1 and CDR2 are MDHEN and SYDVKM. The CDR3 is 16 amino acids. V lost 2 bases and J lost 11, with 24 bases in between. This CDR3 is CASSLISGANRAGYTF. The CDR3 DNA is TGTGCCAGCAGTTTAATTAGTGGGGCCAACCGGGCCGGGTACACCTTC.

The V call is TRBV3-1 (or the pseudogene TRBV3-2), the J call TRBJ1-1, with 9 bases lining up with TRBD1. V was clipped by 4 bases and J by 2 bases; unmatched bases: 11. Germline loops: CDR1 LGHDT, CDR2 YNNKEL (reference sequence). The CDR3 extends over 17 amino acids. As DNA, the CDR3 is TGTGCCAGCAGCCCCTCACCTTACAGGGGGCGTAACACTGAAGCTTTCTTT. It yields the protein CASSPSPYRGRNTEAFF.

The sample holds one count of this clone. The chain joins TRBV3-1 (or the pseudogene TRBV3-2) to TRBJ1-1; no definite D call. The ends were cut back, 0 bases at V and 1 base at J, with 9 bases in the middle. The germline gives CDR1 LGHDT, CDR2 YNNKEL (reference sequence). CDR3 length: 15 residues. The chain's CDR3 is CASSQEHRGNTEAFF. CDR3 sequence (DNA): TGTGCCAGCAGCCAAGAACATCGCGGGAACACTGAAGCTTTCTTT.

This rearrangement joins TRBV18 to TRBJ1-1, with D unclear. The V gene's germline CDR1 is KGHSH and CDR2 LQKENI. The ends were cut back, 7 bases at V and 0 bases at J, with 18 bases in the middle. This CDR3 is 16 amino acids long. The CDR3 protein is CASFPSQHLMNTEAFF. The CDR3, as DNA: TGTGCCAGCTTCCCTAGCCAGCACCTCATGAACACTGAAGCTTTCTTT.